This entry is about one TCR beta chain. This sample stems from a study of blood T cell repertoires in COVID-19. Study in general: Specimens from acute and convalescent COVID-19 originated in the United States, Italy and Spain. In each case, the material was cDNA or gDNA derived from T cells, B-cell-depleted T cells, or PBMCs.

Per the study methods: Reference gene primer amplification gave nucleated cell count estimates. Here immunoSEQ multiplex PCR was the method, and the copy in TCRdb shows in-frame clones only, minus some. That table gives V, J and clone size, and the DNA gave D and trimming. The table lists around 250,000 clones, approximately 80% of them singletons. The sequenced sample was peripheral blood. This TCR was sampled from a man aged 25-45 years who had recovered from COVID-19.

As DNA, the CDR3 is TGTGCCATCAGTGAAGTTTCAGGGTCGGCGGCTTCACCCCTCCACTTT. It encodes CAISEVSGSAASPLHF. The chain employs TRBV10-3 and TRBJ1-6; the D gene is possibly TRBD1 (5 bases). Germline V gene data show CDR1 as ENHRY and CDR2 as SYGVKD. Between the trimmed V and J ends, which lost 3 bases and 9 bases, there was a span of 18 bases. The CDR3 runs to 16 residues.